This T cell receptor beta chain was recovered during a study of identical twins (dated by TCRdb to between 2015 and 2016). As for the study more broadly: To test whether fetal clonotypes persist, the study used deep sequencing on TCR alpha and beta repertoires from monozygotic twins, unrelated adults of various ages, and cord blood. Replicate twin experiments were performed at different times using different library preparation protocols to rule out contamination.

This clonotype was seen more than once but under ten times. Its antigen remains undetermined. Base quality data are lacking; no much larger clone is found one base away. Overall study results and their limits: Abundant cord blood beta clonotypes carried fewer insertions; young adult naive repertoires showed a weaker similar trend, while memory repertoires showed none. Out-of-frame TCR alpha sharing in monozygotic twins was systematically underestimated by recombination models, whereas sharing between unrelated individuals was in agreement with the recombination models. Because the same donors could not be followed over many years, the conclusions relied on cross-sectional statistical analysis. Zero-insertion analyses could be partly confounded by invariant T cells such as MAIT and iNKT, though diverse VJ usage argued against such confounding for most clonotypes. A weaker excess of twin sharing was found in beta out-of-frame sequences because the signal-to-noise ratio was lowered by fewer shared sequences. Compared with coincidental sharing between unrelated individuals, out-of-frame TCR alpha sequences shared between twins had an excess of sequences with low generation probability.

V was cut back by 6 bases and J by 6 bases, leaving a gap of 11 bases between them. The CDR3 numbers 12 residues from cysteine through phenylalanine. The CDR3 DNA has 36 bases and is translated from base 1. Taken from the germline V gene, the CDR1 and CDR2 loops are MDHEN and SYDVKM. The method behind the library was 5' RACE. Data came from an Illumina HiSeq 2000. Template switching introduced a universal primer binding site; the final cDNA contained a unique molecular identifier, enabling accurate counting of TCR cDNA molecules. Specific primers in the conserved constant-segment region were used to synthesize first-strand cDNA for TCR alpha and beta chains. Each cDNA library was double barcoded, with a SMART-Mk sample barcode plus Illumina barcodes, to control for contamination. TruSeq adapter sequences along with Illumina sample barcodes were introduced in two successive PCR steps. The TCR alpha and beta cDNA libraries were sequenced on the Illumina HiSeq platform using custom primers. The paper's data handling went like this. Unique molecular identifiers were extracted from raw reads with MiGEC, and CDR3 positions were determined with MiXCR. Recombination models were inferred per individual with the repgenHMM and IGoR tools using an EM algorithm. Shared clonotype analysis was performed with the tcR package in R, normalizing sharing by the product of cloneset sizes. To study raw recombination free of thymic and clonal selection effects, out-of-frame nonproductive sequences were analyzed. Starting from the raw public reads, TCRdb applied fastp trimming at Q25, assembled clones with MiXCR and retained in-frame beta chains. Each CDR3 protein gets just one entry, which takes the most common genes and DNA from the rows behind it. TCRdb, not the authors, supplied the V and J calls. The sample contains hundreds of thousands of distinct CDR3 sequences, about 20% of them found a single time. The ten largest clones add up to over 10% of the sample.

Every donor in the study was a healthy Caucasian. The twin cohort comprised three pairs of female monozygotic twins, all aged roughly 18 to 30 years. The RNA used for TCR libraries was isolated from peripheral blood mononuclear cells. The data were also submitted as part of a second study, on T cells expressing NK-cell markers. The second publication reports: Three sorted T-cell subsets (CD3+CD56+NKG2C+, CD3+CD56+NKG2C- and CD3+CD56-NKG2C+) from roughly 8 donors had their TCR beta-chain repertoires profiled. Seven of the eight sequenced donors were HCMV-seropositive and one was HCMV-seronegative. To restrict sorting to alphabetaTCR-expressing T cells, an anti-gammadeltaTCR antibody was added in several experiments. In more than 5 donors, the dominant CD3+CD56+NKG2C+ clonotypes ranked among the top 10 CD8+ clonotypes, making up about 1.0-7.5% of CD8+ T cells. Those dominant clonotypes were again the most abundant among CD3+CD56-NKG2C+ cells in a handful of donors, at roughly 28.3-65%. Whether the expanded NKG2C-expressing T cell clones were specific for HCMV antigens was left unclear. The study sequenced eight donors, all healthy volunteers chosen at random: three men and five women. A commercial ELISA kit detecting HCMV-specific IgG in serum was used to determine HCMV serostatus. For several donors, unsorted PBMC were also used to sequence bulk peripheral blood T-cell repertoires. Reads were demultiplexed and grouped by UMI with MIGEC, and clonotypes were assembled and quantified with MiTCR. To exclude erroneous sequences, only TCR cDNA sequences supported by at least two reads were retained. Downstream repertoire analysis used the tcR package, and clonotypes were matched across fractions by CDR3 nucleotide sequence plus V segment. Antigen specificity was annotated against VDJdb with VDJmatch, allowing one amino acid substitution in CDR3.

This receptor was obtained from a woman between 18 and 29 years old in good health. The rearranged chain carries TRBV28 and TRBJ1-2, with no reliable assignment of the D segment. Sequenced: PBMCs. CDR3 reads: CASSHHSDGYTF. The DNA is TGTGCCAGCAGCCACCACAGTGATGGCTACACCTTC.